This entry lists 12 T cell receptor beta chains sequenced from one sample in a study of blood T cells in healthy people across ages (dated by TCRdb to between 2015 and 2016). Library prep was done by 5' RACE. The instrument given in TCRdb is Illumina HiSeq 2500. The second PCR ran for about 6 to 11 cycles and used a J-beta primer mix along with a sample-barcoded 5' primer. The public reads were run again by TCRdb, first through fastp at Q25 and then through MiXCR, and only productive beta chains were kept. Rows are unified per CDR3 protein, each entry keeping the most common DNA and genes. For this sample there are approximately 600,000 distinct CDR3 sequences; around three fifths appear just once. Clones ranked in the top ten supply 35% to 40% of the sample. The sequenced sample was blood. The receptor set was obtained from a man aged 60 to 69 in good health.

This clonotype was observed a handful of times. The chain recombines TRBV6-5 with TRBJ2-1, with D maybe TRBD2 (7 bases). The V gene lost 2 bases and the J gene lost 2 bases, with 10 bases spanning the gap. Looked up from germline, CDR1 is MNHEY and CDR2 is SVGAGI. CDR3 length: 15 residues. For the CDR3, the DNA is TGTGCCAGCAGTTACGGGGGGGGCCCCTACAATGAGCAGTTCTTC. As protein: CASSYGGGPYNEQFF.

The rearrangement uses TRBV12-3 or TRBV12-4 and TRBJ1-2; D is unresolved. The CDR3 is 13 amino acids. The V and J ends lost 1 base and 5 bases respectively, with 8 bases between them. DNA of the CDR3: TGTGCCAGCAGTTTAGGGGTGCGGTATGGCTACACCTTC. Translation: CASSLGVRYGYTF.

The chain uses TRBV6-6 and TRBJ2-7, with D possibly called TRBD1 or TRBD2 (5 bases each). The CDR3 runs 17 residues. Trimming took 2 bases from V and 6 from J, leaving 23 bases between them. Germline V gene data show CDR1 as MNHNY and CDR2 as SVGAGI (reference sequence). The CDR3 spells CASSYGLLGGFLGEQYF. CDR3 DNA sequence: TGTGCCAGCAGTTACGGGCTGCTTGGGGGATTTCTGGGCGAGCAGTACTTC.

V and J are TRBV10-3 and TRBJ2-7; 10 nucleotides match TRBD2. V shed 0 bases and J 1 base; nucleotides not matched to a gene: 6. CDR3 length: 17 amino acids. Germline CDR1 is ENHRY and CDR2 is SYGVKD. The CDR3 reads CAISESGASGGSYEQYF. CDR3 nucleotide sequence: TGTGCCATCAGTGAGTCAGGGGCTAGCGGGGGTTCCTACGAGCAGTACTTC.

This clonotype appeared a single time. CDR3 sequence reads: CASNPDSTNNEQFF. The CDR3 nucleotides read TGCGCCAGCAACCCGGACTCGACAAACAATGAGCAGTTCTTC. The rearrangement uses TRBV4-1 and TRBJ2-1; D may be TRBD2 (5 bases). The CDR3 spans 14 residues. Germline values: CDR1 MGHRA, CDR2 YSYEKL. The ends were cut back, 7 bases at V and 5 bases at J, with 15 bases in the middle.

In the case of this clonotype: An end of the junction does not agree with germline; a read error may underlie this. The chain carries TRBV2 and TRBJ2-4, with unresolved D. This CDR3 is built from 15 residues. Germline V gene data show CDR1 as SNHLY and CDR2 as FYNNEI. CDR3 DNA sequence: TGTACCAGCAGTGCCGACACATTAGCCAAAAACATTCAGTACTTC. It is translated as CTSSADTLAKNIQYF.

In this sample, this clonotype turned up a few times. The chain has TRBV25-1 and TRBJ2-5; either TRBD1 or TRBD2 may supply D (6 bases each). In germline, CDR1 is MGHDK, CDR2 SYGVNS. The CDR3 runs to 15 residues. Deletions cut 2 bases from V and 4 bases from J, with 14 bases between. The CDR3 is CASSEGGQNVETQYF. The CDR3 DNA reads TGTGCCAGCAGTGAAGGGGGGCAAAACGTAGAGACCCAGTACTTC.

As to this clonotype: The junction does not match germline at one end; this may be a read error. The J gene is TRBJ1-2, the V gene TRBV6-1; D is uncertain. The CDR3 sequence is 14 residues long. Per germline, CDR1 MNHNS and CDR2 SASEGT. The CDR3 nucleotides are TGTGCCAGCAGTGAAGTATCGAGTAACTATGGCTGCACCTTC. It codes for CASSEVSSNYGCTF.

The chain has TRBV18 and TRBJ2-5; TRBD1 might be the D (6 bases). The J call may be mistaken, given a closer DNA end match to TRBJ2-4. CDR1 is KGHSH, CDR2 LQKENI, per germline. This CDR3 spans 16 amino acids. This chain's CDR3 is CASSPAGALVKNIQYF. The CDR3 DNA sequence: TGTGCCAGCTCACCGGCAGGGGCGTTGGTCAAAAACATTCAGTACTTC.

The chain carries TRBV6-5 and TRBJ2-2; TRBD1 agrees at 7 bases. Germline CDR1 and CDR2: MNHEY and SVGAGI. The CDR3 runs to 14 residues. V was pared by 7 bases and J by 3 bases, with 5 bases of the junction left unmatched. The CDR3 loop reads CASTRGQHTGELFF. As DNA, the CDR3 is TGTGCCAGCACCCGGGGACAGCACACCGGGGAGCTGTTTTTT.

The CDR3 loop is CASSLRVNREWLTDTQYF. The CDR3 nucleotides are TGTGCCAGCAGCTTAAGGGTGAACAGGGAATGGCTCACAGATACGCAGTATTTT. This chain joins TRBV11-2 and TRBJ2-3, with D perhaps TRBD1 (6 bases). CDR3 size: 18 residues. From germline, CDR1 is SGHAT and CDR2 FQNNGV. Trimming removed 2 bases from V and 2 bases from J, with 20 bases in between.

This clonotype has ten or more counts. V gene TRBV12-5 combines with J gene TRBJ1-5, with 8 bases lining up with TRBD1. This CDR3 is 15 amino acids long. Looked up from germline, CDR1 is LGHNT and CDR2 is FRNRAP. Trimming took 7 bases from V and 5 from J; bases not matched to a gene: 10. CDR3 residues: CASVPGQGAYQPQHF. The CDR3 region has the DNA TGTGCTAGTGTCCCGGGTCAGGGGGCCTATCAGCCCCAGCATTTT.